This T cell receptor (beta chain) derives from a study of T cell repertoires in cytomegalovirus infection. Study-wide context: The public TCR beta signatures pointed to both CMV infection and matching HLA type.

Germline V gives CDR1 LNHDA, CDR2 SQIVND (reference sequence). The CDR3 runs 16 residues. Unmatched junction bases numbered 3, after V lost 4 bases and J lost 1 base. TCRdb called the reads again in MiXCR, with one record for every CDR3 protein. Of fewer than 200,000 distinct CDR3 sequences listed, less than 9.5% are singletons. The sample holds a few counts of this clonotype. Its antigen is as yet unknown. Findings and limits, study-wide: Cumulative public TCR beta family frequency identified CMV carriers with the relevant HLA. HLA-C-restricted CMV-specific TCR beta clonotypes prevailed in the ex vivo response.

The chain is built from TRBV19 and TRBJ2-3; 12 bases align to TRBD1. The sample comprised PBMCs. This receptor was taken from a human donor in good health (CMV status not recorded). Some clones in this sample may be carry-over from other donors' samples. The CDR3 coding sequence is TGTGCCAGTAGTAAAGGGACAGGGGGCGGCACAGATACGCAGTATTTT. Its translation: CASSKGTGGGTDTQYF.